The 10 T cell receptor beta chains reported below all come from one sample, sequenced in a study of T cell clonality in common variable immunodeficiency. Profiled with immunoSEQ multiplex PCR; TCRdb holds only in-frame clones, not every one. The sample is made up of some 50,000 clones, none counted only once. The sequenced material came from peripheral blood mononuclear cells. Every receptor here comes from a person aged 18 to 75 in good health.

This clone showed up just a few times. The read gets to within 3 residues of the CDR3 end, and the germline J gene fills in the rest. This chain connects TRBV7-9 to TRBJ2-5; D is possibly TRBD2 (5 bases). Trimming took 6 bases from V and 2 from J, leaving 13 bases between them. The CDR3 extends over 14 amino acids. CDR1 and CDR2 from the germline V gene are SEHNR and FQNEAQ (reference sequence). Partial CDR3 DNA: TGTGCCAGCAGTCACCGGACTGCACAAGAGACC. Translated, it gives CASSHRTAQET. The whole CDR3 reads CASSHRTAQETQYF.

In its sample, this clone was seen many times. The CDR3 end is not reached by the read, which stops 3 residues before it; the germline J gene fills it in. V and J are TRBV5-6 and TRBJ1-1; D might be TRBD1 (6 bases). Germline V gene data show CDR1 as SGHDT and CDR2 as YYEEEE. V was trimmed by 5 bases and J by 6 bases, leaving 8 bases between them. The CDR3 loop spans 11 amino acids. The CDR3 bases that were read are TGTGCCAGCAGTCAGGGGCCTGAA. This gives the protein CASSQGPE. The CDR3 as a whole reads CASSQGPEAFF.

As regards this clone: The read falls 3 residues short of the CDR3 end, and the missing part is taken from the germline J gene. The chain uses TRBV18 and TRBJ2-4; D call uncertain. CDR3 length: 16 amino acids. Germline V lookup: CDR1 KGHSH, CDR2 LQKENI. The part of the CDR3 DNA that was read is TGTGCCAGCTCACCACGGCAGCCCGATTCTAACTATGGT. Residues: CASSPRQPDSNYG. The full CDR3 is CASSPRQPDSNYGQYF.

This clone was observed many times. CDR3 in amino acids: CSVVTSGGDTQYF. CDR3 bases read: TGCAGCGTTGTAACTAGCGGGGGGGATACG. The J gene is TRBJ2-3, the V gene TRBV29-1, with 12 bases identical to TRBD2. The read comes to an end 3 residues before the CDR3 does, leaving the germline J gene to fill in the end. The CDR3 loop spans 13 amino acids. CDR1 is SQVTM and CDR2 is ANQGSEA in the germline V gene. V gave up 4 bases and J gave up 6 bases; unmatched junction bases: 2.

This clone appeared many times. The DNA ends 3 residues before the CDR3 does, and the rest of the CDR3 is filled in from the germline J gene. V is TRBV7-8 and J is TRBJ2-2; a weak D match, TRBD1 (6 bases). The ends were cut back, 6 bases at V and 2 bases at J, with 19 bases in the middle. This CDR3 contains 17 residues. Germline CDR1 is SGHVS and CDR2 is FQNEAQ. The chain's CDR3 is CASSPFRDKINTGELFF. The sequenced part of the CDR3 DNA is TGTGCCAGCAGTCCATTCCGGGACAAGATTAACACCGGGGAG.

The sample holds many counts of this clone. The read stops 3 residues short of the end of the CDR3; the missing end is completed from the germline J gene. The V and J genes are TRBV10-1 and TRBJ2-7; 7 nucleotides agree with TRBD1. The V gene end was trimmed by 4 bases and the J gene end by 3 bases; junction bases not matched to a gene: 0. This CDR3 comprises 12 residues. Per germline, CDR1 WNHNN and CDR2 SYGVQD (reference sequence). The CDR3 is CASSGTGYEQYF. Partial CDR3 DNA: TGCGCCAGCAGTGGGACAGGCTACGAG.

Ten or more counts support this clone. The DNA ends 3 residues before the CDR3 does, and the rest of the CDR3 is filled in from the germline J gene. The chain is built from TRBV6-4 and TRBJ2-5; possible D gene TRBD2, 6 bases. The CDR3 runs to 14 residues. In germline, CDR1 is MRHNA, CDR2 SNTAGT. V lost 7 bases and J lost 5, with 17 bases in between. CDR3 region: CASTSGTPVETQYF. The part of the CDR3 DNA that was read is TGTGCCAGCACCTCCGGGACTCCCGTCGAGACC.

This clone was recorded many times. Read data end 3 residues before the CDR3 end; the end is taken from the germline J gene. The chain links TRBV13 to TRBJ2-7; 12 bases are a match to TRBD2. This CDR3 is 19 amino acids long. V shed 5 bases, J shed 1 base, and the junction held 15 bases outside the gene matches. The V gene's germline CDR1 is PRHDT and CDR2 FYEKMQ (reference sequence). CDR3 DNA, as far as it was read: TGTGCCAGCAGCCAATCCCCCTACCTAGCGGGGGGGCCGTCCTACGAG. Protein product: CASSQSPYLAGGPSYE. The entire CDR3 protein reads CASSQSPYLAGGPSYEQYF.

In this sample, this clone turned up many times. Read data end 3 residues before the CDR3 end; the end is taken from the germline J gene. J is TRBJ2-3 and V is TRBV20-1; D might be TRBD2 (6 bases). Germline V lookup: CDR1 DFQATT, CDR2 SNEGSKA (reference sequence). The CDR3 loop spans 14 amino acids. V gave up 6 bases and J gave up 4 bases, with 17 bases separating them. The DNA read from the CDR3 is TGCAGTGCCCCTCCCCGGGAGCGGCCAGATACG. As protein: CSAPPRERPDT. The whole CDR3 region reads CSAPPRERPDTQYF.

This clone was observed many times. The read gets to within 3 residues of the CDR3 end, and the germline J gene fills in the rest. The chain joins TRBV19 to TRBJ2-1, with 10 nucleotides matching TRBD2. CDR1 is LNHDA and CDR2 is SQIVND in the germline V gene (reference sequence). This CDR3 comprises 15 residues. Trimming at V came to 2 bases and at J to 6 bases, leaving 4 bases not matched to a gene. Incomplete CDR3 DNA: TGTGCCAGTAGTATAATAGCGGGAGGACGCAATGAG. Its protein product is CASSIIAGGRNE. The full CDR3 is CASSIIAGGRNEQFF. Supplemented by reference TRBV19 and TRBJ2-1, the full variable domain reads DGGITQSPKYLFRKEGQNVTLSCEQNLNHDAMYWYRQDPGQGLRLIYYSQIVNDFQKGDIAEGYSVSREKKESFPLTVTSAQKNPTAFYLCASSIIAGGRNEQFFGPGTRLTVL.